The 22 T cell receptor beta chains listed next were all sequenced from one sample in a study of control samples from healthy donors and cancer patients. The assay was immunoSEQ multiplex PCR, and TCRdb's table has in-frame clones only and misses some. The sample shows roughly 100,000 clones, approximately 86% of them seen only once. Sequencing was carried out using blood. These receptors were obtained from a young man in good health.

The rearrangement joins TRBV11-2 to TRBJ1-2; D is undetermined. Germline CDR1 reads SGHAT; CDR2 reads FQNNGV. The CDR3 totals 13 residues. V lost 0 bases to trimming and J lost 5 bases, with 7 bases between them. As DNA, the CDR3 is TGTGCCAGCAGCTTAGAGGGATATTATGGCTACACCTTC. The encoded protein is CASSLEGYYGYTF.

CDR3 sequence: CASSPDSTGLNYGYTF. CDR3 sequence (DNA): TGTGCCAGCTCACCGGATTCGACAGGCCTTAACTATGGCTACACCTTC. This chain connects TRBV18 to TRBJ1-2; D perhaps matches TRBD1 (6 bases). Deletions cut 3 bases from V and 1 base from J, with 15 bases between. Germline lookup yields CDR1 KGHSH and CDR2 LQKENI. The CDR3 has 16 amino acids.

This clone has just one count. The chain joins TRBV30 to TRBJ2-3; 13 nucleotides align to TRBD2. CDR1 GTSNPN and CDR2 SVGIG come from the germline V gene (reference sequence). The V gene end was trimmed by 0 bases and the J gene end by 4 bases; junction bases not matched to a gene: 10. This CDR3 region has 18 residues. CDR3 region: CAWSVGTSGTHGADTQYF. The CDR3, as DNA: TGTGCCTGGAGTGTAGGGACTAGCGGGACACATGGGGCAGATACGCAGTATTTT.

This clone appeared a few times. The rearrangement uses TRBV2 and TRBJ1-2, with 8 positions matching TRBD1. Per the germline V gene, CDR1 is SNHLY and CDR2 is FYNNEI. Trimming cost V 7 bases and J 7 bases; bases outside gene matches: 5. The CDR3 consists of 12 residues. The CDR3 is CASNGQGLGYTF. DNA of the CDR3: TGTGCCAGCAACGGACAGGGCCTTGGCTACACCTTC.

The V call is TRBV11-1, the J call TRBJ2-7, with 7 bases fitting TRBD2. CDR3 length equals 13 residues. CDR1 and CDR2 from the germline V gene are SGHAT and FQDESV (reference sequence). V was clipped by 3 bases and J by 6 bases; unmatched bases: 5. The DNA for the CDR3 is TGTGCCAGCAGCTTCGGACTAGAGGGCGAGCAGTACTTC. It is translated as CASSFGLEGEQYF.

This clone was observed a single time. V usage is TRBV19 and J usage is TRBJ1-1; TRBD1 agrees at 7 bases. V trimming: 6 bases; J trimming: 1 base; junction bases outside the gene matches: 5. CDR1 and CDR2 from the germline V gene are LNHDA and SQIVND (reference sequence). The CDR3 runs to 14 residues. The CDR3, as DNA: TGTGCCAGTAGCCGACAGGGAAGGAACACTGAAGCTTTCTTT. This encodes CASSRQGRNTEAFF.

V and J are TRBV5-1 and TRBJ2-4; 8 positions agree with TRBD1. Germline lookup yields CDR1 SGHRS and CDR2 YFSETQ. Trimming cost V 4 bases and J 6 bases; bases outside gene matches: 6. This CDR3 contains 14 residues. The CDR3 region has the DNA TGCGCCAGCAGCCAAAACAGGGGGTTAAACATTCAGTACTTC. This sequence encodes CASSQNRGLNIQYF.

V usage is TRBV21-1 and J usage is TRBJ2-1; TRBD2, the D gene given by the table, was not confirmed from the DNA. TRBV21-1 is a pseudogene locus. The CDR3 has 20 amino acids. The CDR3 coding sequence is TGTGCCAGCAGCAAAGCGCTCGCGCGGGAGGGCCCCCCCAGTAAGAATGAGCAGTTCTTC. As protein: CASSKALAREGPPSKNEQFF.

A single count supports this clone. The chain links TRBV19 to TRBJ1-2; D might be TRBD1 (5 bases). Trimming stripped 4 bases from V and 2 bases from J, with 17 bases between. The germline V gene has CDR1 LNHDA and CDR2 SQIVND (reference sequence). The CDR3 is 16 residues long. In nucleotides, the CDR3 is TGTGCCAGTAGTACCCAACTGGGGGGACGGAACTATGGCTACACCTTC. Protein product: CASSTQLGGRNYGYTF.

The table lists this clone with a few counts. V gene TRBV13 combines with J gene TRBJ2-5, with unresolved D. The CDR3 has 13 amino acids. Germline V gene sequence: CDR1 PRHDT, CDR2 FYEKMQ (reference sequence). Trimming removed 4 bases at V and 5 bases at J, with 11 bases between. The CDR3 nucleotides read TGTGCCAGCAGCTCGACCAGGCGGGAGACCCAGTACTTC. Amino acids: CASSSTRRETQYF. The full variable domain, rest sourced from reference TRBV13 and TRBJ2-5, is AAGVIQSPRHLIKEKRETATLKCYPIPRHDTVYWYQQGPGQDPQFLISFYEKMQSDKGSIPDRFSAQQFSDYHSELNMSSLELGDSALYFCASSSTRRETQYFGPGTRLLVL.

The chain employs TRBV7-3 and TRBJ1-1, with TRBD1 as a possible D gene (6 bases). This CDR3 has 15 amino acids. V was cut by 1 base and J by 0 bases, with 9 bases left in between. CDR1 and CDR2 (germline): SGHTA, FQGTGA. The CDR3 DNA sequence: TGTGCCAGCAGCTTAAGTCAGGGGTTGAACACTGAAGCTTTCTTT. Translation: CASSLSQGLNTEAFF.

In regard to this clone: The same CDR3 can be traced to other DNA sequences in this sample. The CDR3 DNA sequence: TGCAGTGCCGCGGGGGGATATGGCTACACCTTC. Its translation is CSAAGGYGYTF. The chain couples TRBV20-1 to TRBJ1-2, with D tentatively TRBD1 (5 bases). Germline CDR1 and CDR2: DFQATT and SNEGSKA (reference sequence). This CDR3 has 11 residues. V gave up 6 bases and J gave up 5 bases, with 10 bases separating them.

The chain uses TRBV5-6 and TRBJ1-5; perhaps TRBD1 as D (5 bases). V shed 4 bases and J shed 5 bases, with 10 bases lying between them. Germline V gene lookup returns CDR1 SGHDT and CDR2 YYEEEE. The CDR3 consists of 13 residues. In nucleotides, the CDR3 is TGTGCCAGCAGCGGGCCGGGACATCAGCCCCAGCATTTT. Translation gives CASSGPGHQPQHF.

This clone occurred once. J is TRBJ2-3 and V is TRBV6-2 or TRBV6-3; 9 bases are shared with TRBD1. The V gene's germline CDR1 is MNHEY and CDR2 SVGEGT. Trimming cost V 5 bases and J 5 bases; bases outside gene matches: 14. The CDR3 is 17 residues long. CDR3 region: CASSTLDRGTAGDTQYF. Here the CDR3 DNA reads TGTGCCAGCAGTACACTGGACAGGGGTACGGCCGGAGATACGCAGTATTTT.

The rearrangement joins TRBV7-3 to TRBJ2-6; 9 bases line up with TRBD1. Germline V gene data show CDR1 as SGHTA and CDR2 as FQGTGA. This CDR3 contains 16 residues. The junction had 4 bases not matched to a gene; V was cut back by 4 bases and J by 3 bases. The CDR3 nucleotides are TGTGCCAGCAGCTCGACAGGGGGAGGTGGGGCCAACGTCCTGACTTTC. This codes for CASSSTGGGGANVLTF.

The genes are TRBV5-5 and TRBJ1-2; possibly TRBD1 for D (6 bases). The germline gives CDR1 SGHKS, CDR2 YYEKEE (reference sequence). V was trimmed by 3 bases and J by 8 bases, leaving 23 bases between them. This CDR3 is built from 16 residues. The DNA for the CDR3 is TGTGCCAGCAGCTCCTATGGTGGGGGCTTGCAGAGCGGCTACACCTTC. It codes for CASSSYGGGLQSGYTF.

The rearrangement links TRBV20-1 to TRBJ2-7; 9 nucleotides match TRBD2. V gave up 3 bases and J gave up 3 bases; unmatched junction bases: 9. The length of the CDR3 is 15 residues. Germline CDR1 is DFQATT and CDR2 is SNEGSKA (reference sequence). CDR3 DNA: TGCAGTGCTAGTGAAGGCCCTAGCGGGGACTACGAGCAGTACTTC. Amino acids: CSASEGPSGDYEQYF.

This chain connects TRBV27 to TRBJ2-1, with 7 bases lining up with TRBD2. The V gene's germline CDR1 is MNHEY and CDR2 SMNVEV (reference sequence). J gave up 3 bases and V 5 bases, and 10 bases lay outside the gene matches. This CDR3 is 16 amino acids long. The CDR3 DNA follows: TGTGCCAGCAGTACCCCCTCGCGGGAGAGCTACAATGAGCAGTTCTTC. Translating gives CASSTPSRESYNEQFF.

The chain recombines TRBV14 with TRBJ2-2, with D uncertain. CDR3 length: 14 residues. Trimming took off 1 base at V and 6 bases at J, with 9 bases between the two ends. Per the germline V gene, CDR1 is SGHDN and CDR2 is FVKESK. DNA of the CDR3: TGTGCCAGCAGCCAAGTCGCATTCGCCGGGGAGCTGTTTTTT. Residues: CASSQVAFAGELFF.

In this sample, this clone turned up once. This chain links TRBV5-4 with TRBJ2-1, with D possibly matching TRBD2 (6 bases). CDR3 length: 14 amino acids. Between the trimmed V and J ends, which lost 4 bases and 6 bases, there was a span of 14 bases. Germline V gene data show CDR1 as SGHNT and CDR2 as YYREEE (reference sequence). CDR3 in amino acids: CASSIRDSSNEQFF. The CDR3 bases are TGTGCCAGCAGCATAAGGGACTCCAGCAATGAGCAGTTCTTC.

This clone was counted only a few times. The chain employs TRBV21-1 and TRBJ1-6; the table assigns TRBD1, which was not confirmed against the DNA. TRBV21-1 is deemed a pseudogene. There are 17 residues in the CDR3. The CDR3 is CASSKAGQPILNSPLHF. The CDR3 coding sequence is TGTGCCAGCAGCAAAGCGGGGCAGCCCATACTAAATTCACCCCTCCACTTT.

This clone was picked up one time. This chain links TRBV10-1 with TRBJ2-3, with 9 bases that match TRBD2. CDR1 is WNHNN, CDR2 SYGVQD, per germline (reference sequence). V gave up 5 bases and J gave up 6 bases; unmatched junction bases: 3. The length of the CDR3 is 13 residues. CDR3 sequence: CASSSGRIDTQYF. Here the CDR3 DNA reads TGCGCCAGCAGTAGCGGGAGGATTGATACGCAGTATTTT.